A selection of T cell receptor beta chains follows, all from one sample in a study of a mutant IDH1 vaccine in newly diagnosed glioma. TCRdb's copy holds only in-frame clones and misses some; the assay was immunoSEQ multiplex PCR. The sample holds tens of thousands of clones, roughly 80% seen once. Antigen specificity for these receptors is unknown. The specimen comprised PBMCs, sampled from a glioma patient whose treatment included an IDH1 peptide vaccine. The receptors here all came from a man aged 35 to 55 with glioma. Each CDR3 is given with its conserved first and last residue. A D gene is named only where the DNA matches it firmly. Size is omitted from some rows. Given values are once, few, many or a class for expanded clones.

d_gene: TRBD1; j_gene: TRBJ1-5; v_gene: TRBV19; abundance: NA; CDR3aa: CASSIAGGVGQPQHF; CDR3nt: TGTGCCAGTAGTATAGCAGGGGGGGTCGGTCAGCCCCAGCATTTT
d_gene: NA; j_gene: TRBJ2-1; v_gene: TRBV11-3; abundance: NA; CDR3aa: CASSFNNEQFF; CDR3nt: TGTGCCAGCAGCTTTAACAATGAGCAGTTCTTC
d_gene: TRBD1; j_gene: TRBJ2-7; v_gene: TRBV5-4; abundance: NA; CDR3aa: CASSSGTGLPYEQYF; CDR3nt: TGTGCCAGCAGCTCCGGGACAGGGTTACCCTACGAGCAGTACTTC
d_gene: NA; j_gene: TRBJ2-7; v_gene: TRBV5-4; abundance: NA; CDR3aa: CASSSDGTLGYEQYF; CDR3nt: TGTGCCAGCAGCTCTGACGGGACTCTAGGATACGAGCAGTACTTC
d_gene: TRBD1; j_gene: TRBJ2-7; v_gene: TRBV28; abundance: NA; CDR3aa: CASRLRTGVSYEQYF; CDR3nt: TGTGCCAGCAGACTAAGGACAGGGGTTTCCTACGAGCAGTACTTC
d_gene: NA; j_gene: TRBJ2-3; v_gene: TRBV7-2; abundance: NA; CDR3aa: CASSWDWGRDTQYF; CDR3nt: TGTGCCAGCAGCTGGGACTGGGGGAGAGATACGCAGTATTTT
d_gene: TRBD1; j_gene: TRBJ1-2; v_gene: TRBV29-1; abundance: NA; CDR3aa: CSVVTTRTGSNYGYTF; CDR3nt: TGCAGCGTTGTAACGACCCGGACAGGGAGCAACTATGGCTACACCTTC
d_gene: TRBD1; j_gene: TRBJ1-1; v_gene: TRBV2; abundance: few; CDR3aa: CASSGGQGTEAFF; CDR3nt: TGTGCCAGCAGTGGAGGACAGGGAACTGAAGCTTTCTTT
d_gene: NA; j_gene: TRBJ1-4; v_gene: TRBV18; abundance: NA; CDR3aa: CASSQVGSELFF; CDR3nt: TGTGCCAGCTCGCAAGTGGGCTCGGAACTGTTTTTT
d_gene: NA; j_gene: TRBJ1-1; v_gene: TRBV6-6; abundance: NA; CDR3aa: CASSYTSGAEAFF; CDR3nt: TGTGCCAGCAGTTACACTTCCGGGGCTGAAGCTTTCTTT
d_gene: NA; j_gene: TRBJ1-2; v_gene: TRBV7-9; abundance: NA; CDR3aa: CASSLGGEVHTF; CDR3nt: TGTGCCAGCAGCTTAGGCGGGGAGGTCCACACCTTC
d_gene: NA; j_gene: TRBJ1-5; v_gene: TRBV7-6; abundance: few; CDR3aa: CASSLGSLNNQPQHF; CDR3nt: TGTGCCAGCAGCTTAGGCAGCTTAAACAATCAGCCCCAGCATTTT
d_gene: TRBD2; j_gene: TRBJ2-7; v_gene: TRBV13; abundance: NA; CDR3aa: CASSLGDRGGEQYF; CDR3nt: TGTGCCAGCAGCTTAGGGGACCGCGGGGGCGAGCAGTACTTC
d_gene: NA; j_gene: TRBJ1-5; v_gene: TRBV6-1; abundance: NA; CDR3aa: CASSEPGRGKHQPQHF; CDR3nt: TGTGCCAGCAGTGAACCTGGCAGGGGCAAACATCAGCCCCAGCATTTT
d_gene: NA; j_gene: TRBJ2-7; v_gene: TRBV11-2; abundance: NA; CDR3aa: CASSLDTGGRYEQYF; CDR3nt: TGTGCCAGCAGCTTAGATACGGGGGGCAGGTACGAGCAGTACTTC
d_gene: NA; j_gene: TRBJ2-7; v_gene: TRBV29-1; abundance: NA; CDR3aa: CSVEIPDRYEQYF; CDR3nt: TGCAGCGTTGAAATTCCAGACCGCTACGAGCAGTACTTC
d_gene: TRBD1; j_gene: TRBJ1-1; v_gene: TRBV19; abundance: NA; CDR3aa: CASHRGPNTEAFF; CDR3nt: TGTGCCAGCCACAGGGGCCCGAACACTGAAGCTTTCTTT
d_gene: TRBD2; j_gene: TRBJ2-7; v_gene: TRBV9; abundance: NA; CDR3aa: CASSVEGGDYEQYF; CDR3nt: TGTGCCAGCAGCGTAGAGGGAGGGGACTACGAGCAGTACTTC
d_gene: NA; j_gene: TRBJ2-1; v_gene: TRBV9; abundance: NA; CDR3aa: CASSVQTGGLPYNEQFF; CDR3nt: TGTGCCAGCAGCGTTCAGACTGGAGGTTTACCCTACAATGAGCAGTTCTTC
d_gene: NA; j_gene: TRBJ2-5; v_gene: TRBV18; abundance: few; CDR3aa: CASSPLGGEETQYF; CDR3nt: TGTGCCAGCTCACCATTAGGGGGAGAAGAGACCCAGTACTTC
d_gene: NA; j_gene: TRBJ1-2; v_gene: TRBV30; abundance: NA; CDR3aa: CAWTRLNGYTF; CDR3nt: TGTGCCTGGACTAGACTTAATGGCTACACCTTC
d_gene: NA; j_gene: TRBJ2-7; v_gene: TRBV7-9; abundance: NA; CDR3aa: CASSHPSSGLPYEQYF; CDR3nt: TGTGCCAGCAGCCACCCCTCGAGCGGCCTACCCTACGAGCAGTACTTC
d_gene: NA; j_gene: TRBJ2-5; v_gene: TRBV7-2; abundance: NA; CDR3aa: CASSEAEAYQETQYF; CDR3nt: TGTGCCAGCAGCGAGGCTGAGGCCTACCAAGAGACCCAGTACTTC